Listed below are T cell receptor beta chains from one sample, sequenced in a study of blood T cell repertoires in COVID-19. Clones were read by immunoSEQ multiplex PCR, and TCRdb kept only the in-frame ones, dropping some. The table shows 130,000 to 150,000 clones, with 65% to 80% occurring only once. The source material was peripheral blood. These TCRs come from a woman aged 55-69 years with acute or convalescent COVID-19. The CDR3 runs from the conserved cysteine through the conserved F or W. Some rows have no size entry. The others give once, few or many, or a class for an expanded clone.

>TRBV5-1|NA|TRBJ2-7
CASSPGLAGANEQYF
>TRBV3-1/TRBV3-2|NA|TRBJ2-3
CASSQGRVFVADTQYF
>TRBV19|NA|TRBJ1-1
CASSIGAGIVNTEAFF
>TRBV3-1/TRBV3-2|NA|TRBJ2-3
CASSPSSGRIYTQYF
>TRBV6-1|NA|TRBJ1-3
CASSEKPGNTIYF
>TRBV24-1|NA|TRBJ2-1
CATSGAAYNEQFF
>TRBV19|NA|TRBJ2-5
CASSKEGTTNQETQYF
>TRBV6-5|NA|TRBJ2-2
CASTIQQGVAGELFF
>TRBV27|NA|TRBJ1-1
CASSLLGTPEAFF
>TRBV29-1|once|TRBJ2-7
CSGRDSPYEQYF
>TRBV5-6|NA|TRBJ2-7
CASSLVEGLAGDSYEQYF
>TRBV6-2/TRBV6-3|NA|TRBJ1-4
CASSYSGHNEKLFF
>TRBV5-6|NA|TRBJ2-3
CASSFRGGVTDTQYF
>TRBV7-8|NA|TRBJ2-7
CASSSTTSGRRSYEQYF
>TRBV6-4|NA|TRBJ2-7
CASSLGTYEQYF
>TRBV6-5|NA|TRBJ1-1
CASSYEFPNTEAFF
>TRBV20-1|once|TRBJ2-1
CSARKLPLF
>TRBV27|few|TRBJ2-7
CASSSSGRGTMYEQYF
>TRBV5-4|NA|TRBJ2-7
CASSSRLAGSYEQYF
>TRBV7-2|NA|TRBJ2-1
CASSLDPAGAYNEQFF
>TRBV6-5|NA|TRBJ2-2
CAATGLYTGELFF
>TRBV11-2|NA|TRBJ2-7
CASSLLGYEQYF
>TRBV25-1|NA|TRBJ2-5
CASSAGLAGLQETQYF
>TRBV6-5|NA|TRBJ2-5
CASNIAAGAQETQYF
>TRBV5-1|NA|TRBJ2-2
CASSLALSLSNTGELFF
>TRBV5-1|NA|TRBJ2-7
CASSLTSGIHEQYF
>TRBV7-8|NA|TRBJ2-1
CASSPRAPTSGGSYNEQFF
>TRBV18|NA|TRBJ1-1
CASSLQGVNTEAFF
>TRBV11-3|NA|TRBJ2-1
CASSLRGTSGRADRNEQFF
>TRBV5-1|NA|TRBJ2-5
CASSLSVAGGPIQETQYF
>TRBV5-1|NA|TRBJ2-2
CASSLRGGELFF
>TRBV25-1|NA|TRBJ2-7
CASSAAYEQYF
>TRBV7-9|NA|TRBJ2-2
CASSNGLNTGELFF
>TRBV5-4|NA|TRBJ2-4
CASSLGQGENIQYF